This T cell receptor (beta chain) was found in a study of vaccination and CD4 T cells after COVID-19. On the study more broadly: The makeup of the convalescents was six males and four females, two of them Hispanic. The BNT162b2 or mRNA-1273 vaccine was given to participants in two doses. Post-vaccination samples were procured at a median of around 79 days following dose two (range 14 to 241).

There are 15 residues in the CDR3. TCRdb re-called the PCR reads through MiXCR, storing one row per CDR3 protein. The sample has 15,000 to 25,000 distinct CDR3 sequences; roughly 60% are singletons. The TCR sequence derives from a human donor who had recovered from COVID-19. The sample was CD4+ T cells from blood, taken after SARS-CoV-2 vaccination. The gene calls are TRBV21-1 and TRBJ2-1; TRBD2 is taken as the D call from the table, unchecked against the DNA. TRBV21-1 counts as a pseudogene. The CDR3 sequence: CASSKPGLADDEQFF. CDR3 coding DNA: TGTGCCAGCAGCAAACCCGGACTAGCGGATGATGAGCAGTTCTTC.